What follows are 16 T cell receptor beta chains derived from one specimen sequenced in a study of Tregs in tolerant kidney transplant recipients. The method was immunoSEQ multiplex PCR; TCRdb's version includes in-frame clones alone and lacks a portion of them. The data contain some 110,000 clones, roughly nine tenths of them singletons. Sequenced material: CD4+ T cells from blood. These TCRs come from a human donor in good health.

This chain connects TRBV6-5 to TRBJ2-2, with 7 bases that match TRBD2. CDR1 MNHEY and CDR2 SVGAGI come from the germline V gene. The trim removed 2 bases at V and 6 bases at J, leaving 6 bases unmatched. CDR3 length equals 15 residues. The CDR3 protein is CASSYLWRESGELFF. CDR3 sequence (DNA): TGTGCCAGCAGTTACCTATGGCGGGAGTCCGGGGAGCTGTTTTTT.

The chain carries TRBV6-1 and TRBJ1-1; D gene uncertain. With 6 bases removed from V and 1 base from J, the gap between germline ends came to 9 bases. The CDR3 covers 13 residues. CDR1 is MNHNS, CDR2 SASEGT, per germline. This chain's CDR3 is CASSPIQNTEAFF. The CDR3 nucleotides read TGTGCCAGCAGCCCTATACAGAACACTGAAGCTTTCTTT.

This chain joins TRBV11-2 and TRBJ2-1, with D possibly called TRBD1 or TRBD2 (5 bases each). V lost 6 bases, J lost 12 bases, and 27 bases lay in between. Germline V gene sequence: CDR1 SGHAT, CDR2 FQNNGV. The CDR3 has 16 residues. The CDR3: CASRHTPGPPRWVQFF. The CDR3 DNA reads as TGTGCCAGCAGACACACCCCGGGACCCCCTCGATGGGTGCAGTTCTTC.

The rearrangement joins TRBV5-1 to TRBJ2-3; D is possibly TRBD1 (6 bases). Germline lookup yields CDR1 SGHRS and CDR2 YFSETQ. This CDR3 is built from 15 residues. Trimming cost V 0 bases and J 0 bases, with 8 bases left between them. The DNA of the CDR3 is TGCGCCAGCAGCTTGGTCCAGGGGAGCACAGATACGCAGTATTTT. Encoded protein: CASSLVQGSTDTQYF. The variable domain in full, with the rest retrieved from reference TRBV5-1 and TRBJ2-3, is KAGVTQTPRYLIKTRGQQVTLSCSPISGHRSVSWYQQTPGQGLQFLFEYFSETQRNKGNFPGRFSGRQFSNSRSEMNVSTLELGDSALYLCASSLVQGSTDTQYFGPGTRLTVL.

The gene calls are TRBV4-1 and TRBJ2-3; D ambiguous. Germline CDR1 reads MGHRA; CDR2 reads YSYEKL. V was cut by 1 base and J by 0 bases, with 11 bases left in between. The CDR3 loop spans 16 amino acids. The CDR3 DNA sequence: TGCGCCAGCAGCCAAGTAAGCCAAATTAGCACAGATACGCAGTATTTT. Its protein is CASSQVSQISTDTQYF.

The rearrangement links TRBV2 to TRBJ1-5; the D gene is possibly TRBD1 (5 bases). CDR3 length: 14 amino acids. Trimming shortened V by 4 bases and J by 4 bases, and 11 bases separated the two germline ends. Germline V gene sequence: CDR1 SNHLY, CDR2 FYNNEI. CDR3 region: CASSGQGLNQPQHF. In DNA, the CDR3 is TGTGCCAGCAGTGGGCAGGGTCTAAATCAGCCCCAGCATTTT. The full variable domain, its missing parts supplied by reference TRBV2 and TRBJ1-5, is EPEVTQTPSHQVTQMGQEVILRCVPISNHLYFYWYRQILGQKVEFLVSFYNNEISEKSEIFDDQFSVERPDGSNFTLKIRSTKLEDSAMYFCASSGQGLNQPQHFGDGTRLSIL.

The V and J genes are TRBV5-6 and TRBJ1-5; tentatively, D is TRBD1 (5 bases). The CDR3 sequence is 15 residues long. V was shortened by 4 bases and J by 0 bases, with 11 bases between the two germline ends. Germline values: CDR1 SGHDT, CDR2 YYEEEE. The CDR3 DNA is TGTGCCAGCAGCCAGGGAGGTCATAGCAATCAGCCCCAGCATTTT. Protein product: CASSQGGHSNQPQHF.

The J gene is TRBJ2-7, the V gene TRBV19; 7 positions agree with TRBD2. The CDR3 extends over 15 amino acids. Germline V gene sequence: CDR1 LNHDA, CDR2 SQIVND (reference sequence). J was trimmed by 2 bases and V by 1 base; bases with no gene match: 5. As DNA, the CDR3 is TGTGCCAGTAGTATAGGGGGGGGACGGACCTACGAGCAGTACTTC. Translating it yields CASSIGGGRTYEQYF.

The CDR3 nucleotides are TGTGCCAGCAGTGGTGCTTTCGGGGACAGGACCTCCTACGAGCAGTACTTC. Translated, it gives CASSGAFGDRTSYEQYF. The V call is TRBV25-1, the J call TRBJ2-7; the match to TRBD1 covers 8 bases. J lost 0 bases, V lost 4 bases, and 11 bases had no gene match. CDR3 size: 17 residues. Per the germline V gene, CDR1 is MGHDK and CDR2 is SYGVNS.

The chain is built from TRBV5-5 and TRBJ2-7, with TRBD2 matching over 12 bases. The CDR3 covers 17 residues. From germline, CDR1 is SGHKS and CDR2 YYEKEE (reference sequence). The trim removed 4 bases at V and 2 bases at J, leaving 10 bases unmatched. The CDR3 is CASSPPGLAGSTYEQYF. The CDR3 coding sequence is TGTGCCAGCAGCCCTCCGGGACTAGCGGGTAGCACCTACGAGCAGTACTTC.

The rearrangement uses TRBV19 and TRBJ1-1, with a weak D call TRBD1 (5 bases). This CDR3 region has 13 residues. The V gene lost 0 bases and the J gene lost 5 bases, with 7 bases spanning the gap. The germline CDR1 and CDR2 sequences are LNHDA and SQIVND (reference sequence). Written as DNA, the CDR3 is TGTGCCAGTAGTATAGAGGGGGGAACTGAAGCTTTCTTT. Amino acids: CASSIEGGTEAFF.

The V gene is TRBV5-6, the J gene TRBJ2-3; tentatively, D is TRBD2 (5 bases). CDR1 and CDR2 (germline): SGHDT, YYEEEE. The CDR3 contains 16 residues. The germline V and J ends were trimmed by 4 bases and 3 bases, with 18 bases remaining between them. CDR3 bases: TGTGCCAGCAGCCTCCCTAGGAAGCGGCCTACAGATACGCAGTATTTT. Translating it yields CASSLPRKRPTDTQYF.

V is TRBV5-1 and J is TRBJ2-5, with D maybe TRBD1 (6 bases). Trimming left V 0 bases short and J 0 bases short, with 9 bases between. This CDR3 has 15 residues. Germline CDR1 is SGHRS and CDR2 is YFSETQ. The CDR3 spells CASSLGPGDQETQYF. CDR3 coding DNA: TGCGCCAGCAGCTTGGGGCCAGGGGACCAAGAGACCCAGTACTTC. Full variable domain (missing parts from reference TRBV5-1 and TRBJ2-5): KAGVTQTPRYLIKTRGQQVTLSCSPISGHRSVSWYQQTPGQGLQFLFEYFSETQRNKGNFPGRFSGRQFSNSRSEMNVSTLELGDSALYLCASSLGPGDQETQYFGPGTRLLVL.

The chain combines TRBV6-5 with TRBJ2-5, with D maybe TRBD1 (5 bases). The CDR3 sequence is 14 residues long. Trimming took 0 bases from V and 9 from J, leaving 14 bases between them. The germline gives CDR1 MNHEY, CDR2 SVGAGI. The CDR3 here is CASSYSGRAGSQYF. The CDR3 nucleotides are TGTGCCAGCAGTTACTCCGGCAGGGCAGGATCCCAGTACTTC.

This chain connects TRBV6-5 to TRBJ1-4; D is possibly TRBD1 (6 bases). In germline, CDR1 is MNHEY, CDR2 SVGAGI. V lost 0 bases, J lost 8 bases, and 13 bases lay in between. This CDR3 comprises 15 residues. Here the CDR3 DNA reads TGTGCCAGCAGTTACTCGAGCAGGGGTGGCGAAAAACTGTTTTTT. It is translated as CASSYSSRGGEKLFF.

This chain connects TRBV19 to TRBJ2-1; TRBD1 agrees at 10 bases. The V gene's germline CDR1 is LNHDA and CDR2 SQIVND (reference sequence). This CDR3 has 15 residues. The junction had 11 bases not matched to a gene; V was cut back by 10 bases and J by 5 bases. CDR3 region: CATLNPGQGNNEQFF. The CDR3 nucleotides are TGTGCCACCCTAAATCCGGGACAGGGGAACAATGAGCAGTTCTTC. Full variable domain (rest looked up from reference TRBV19 and TRBJ2-1): DGGITQSPKYLFRKEGQNVTLSCEQNLNHDAMYWYRQDPGQGLRLIYYSQIVNDFQKGDIAEGYSVSREKKESFPLTVTSAQKNPTAFYLCATLNPGQGNNEQFFGPGTRLTVL.